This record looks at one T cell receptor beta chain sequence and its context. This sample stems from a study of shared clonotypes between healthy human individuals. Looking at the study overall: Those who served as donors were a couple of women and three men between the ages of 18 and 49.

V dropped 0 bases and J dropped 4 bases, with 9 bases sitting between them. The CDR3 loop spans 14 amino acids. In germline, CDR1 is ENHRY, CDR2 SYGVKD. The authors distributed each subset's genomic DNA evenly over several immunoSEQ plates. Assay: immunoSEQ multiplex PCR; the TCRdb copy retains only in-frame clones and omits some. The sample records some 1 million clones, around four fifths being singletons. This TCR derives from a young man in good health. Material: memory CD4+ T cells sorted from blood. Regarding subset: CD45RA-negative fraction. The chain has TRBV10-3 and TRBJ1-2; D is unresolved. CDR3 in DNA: TGTGCCATCAGTGAGTCGTGGCAGTTCTATGGCTACACCTTC. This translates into CAISESWQFYGYTF.